A single sample is the source of the 17 T cell receptor beta chains below, sequenced in a study of identical twins. TCRdb called the 5' RACE reads again in MiXCR, with one record for every CDR3 protein. The sample contains hundreds of thousands of distinct CDR3 sequences, over 11% of which appear only once. Material: memory (CD45RO+) T cells sorted from blood. All receptors come from a woman aged 18-29 years in good health.

The rearrangement joins TRBV6-2 or TRBV6-3 to TRBJ2-7, with no clear D. The CDR3 has 13 residues. The ends were cut back, 0 bases at V and 3 bases at J, with 6 bases in the middle. Germline V gene sequence: CDR1 MNHEY, CDR2 SVGEGT. The CDR3 bases are TGTGCCAGCAGTTACTCCCGTTACTACGAGCAGTACTTC. Amino acids: CASSYSRYYEQYF.

This clonotype was seen at least ten times. The rearrangement uses TRBV27 and TRBJ1-2, with 7 bases aligning to TRBD1. Germline CDR1 reads MNHEY; CDR2 reads SMNVEV (reference sequence). The CDR3 length is 17 residues. The trim removed 4 bases at V and 4 bases at J, leaving 15 bases unmatched. CDR3 in amino acids: CASSSNPLSDRAYGYTF. In DNA, the CDR3 is TGTGCCAGCAGTTCAAACCCCCTCTCTGACAGGGCCTATGGCTACACCTTC.

This clonotype was counted between two and nine times. The CDR3 sequence is CASTLTDEFYEQYF. The CDR3 coding sequence is TGTGCCAGCACTCTTACCGACGAGTTCTACGAGCAGTACTTC. V and J are TRBV6-1 and TRBJ2-7; no clear D gene. Germline lookup yields CDR1 MNHNS and CDR2 SASEGT. V shed 7 bases and J shed 3 bases, with 16 bases lying between them. The CDR3 is 14 residues long.

The sample holds many counts of this clonotype. The rearrangement joins TRBV7-2 to TRBJ1-1; no firm D call. In germline, CDR1 is SGHTA, CDR2 FQGNSA. The V end was cut by 1 base, the J end by 2 bases, with 17 bases between. The CDR3 runs to 17 residues. CDR3: CASSLVGRSEVNTEAFF. The CDR3 DNA follows: TGTGCCAGCAGCTTAGTTGGTCGGTCAGAAGTTAACACTGAAGCTTTCTTT.

The chain combines TRBV3-1 with TRBJ2-1, with D possibly being TRBD1 or TRBD2 (7 bases each). The ends were cut back, 4 bases at V and 6 bases at J, with 28 bases in the middle. Germline CDR1 LGHDT, CDR2 YNNKEL (reference sequence). The CDR3 has 19 residues. CDR3 amino acids: CASSPGGGRAASRPNEQFF. CDR3 DNA: TGTGCCAGCAGCCCAGGGGGGGGAAGGGCGGCGAGTCGTCCCAATGAGCAGTTCTTC.

The chain recombines TRBV7-2 with TRBJ1-1; D gene ambiguous. Trimming removed 1 base at V and 1 base at J, with 7 bases between. The CDR3 runs to 14 residues. Germline assignment: CDR1 SGHTA and CDR2 FQGNSA. The CDR3 nucleotides are TGTGCCAGCAGCTTAGGCCGGACGAACACTGAAGCTTTCTTT. The encoded protein is CASSLGRTNTEAFF.

The gene calls are TRBV5-6 and TRBJ2-3; D may match TRBD1 or TRBD2 (5 bases each). The germline V and J ends were trimmed by 7 bases and 3 bases, with 12 bases remaining between them. The CDR3 consists of 13 residues. Germline loops: CDR1 SGHDT, CDR2 YYEEEE. CDR3 sequence: CASALWGTDTQYF. The CDR3 coding sequence is TGTGCCAGCGCGTTATGGGGGACAGATACGCAGTATTTT.

This clonotype was counted between two and nine times. The chain is built from TRBV9 and TRBJ2-1; possibly TRBD1 or TRBD2 for D (5 bases each). This CDR3 spans 14 amino acids. Deletions cut 3 bases from V and 0 bases from J, with 7 bases between. The germline CDR1 and CDR2 sequences are SGDLS and YYNGEE. CDR3 coding DNA: TGTGCCAGCAGCGGGGGGTTCTCCTACAATGAGCAGTTCTTC. Translation gives CASSGGFSYNEQFF.

This clonotype has a handful of counts. The rearrangement joins TRBV16 to TRBJ1-5; 10 bases align to TRBD1. V lost 2 bases to trimming and J lost 4 bases; unmatched junction nucleotides: 5. The CDR3 is made up of 16 amino acids. The germline gives CDR1 KGHSY, CDR2 FQNENV. CDR3 coding DNA: TGTGCCAGCAGCCAACGCGGACAGGGGGGAAATCAGCCCCAGCATTTT. Protein sequence: CASSQRGQGGNQPQHF. Full variable domain (missing parts from reference TRBV16 and TRBJ1-5): GEEVAQTPKHLVRGEGQKAKLYCAPIKGHSYVFWYQQVLKNEFKFLISFQNENVFDETGMPKERFSAKCLPNSPCSLEIQATKLEDSAVYFCASSQRGQGGNQPQHFGDGTRLSIL.

DNA for the CDR3: TGCGCCAGCAGCTCGCCGGGACTAGCGGGAGCAGATACGCAGTATTTT. It is translated as CASSSPGLAGADTQYF. The chain joins TRBV5-1 to TRBJ2-3, with 14 bases identical to TRBD2. This CDR3 spans 16 amino acids. In germline, CDR1 is SGHRS, CDR2 YFSETQ. V dropped 3 bases and J dropped 4; count of bases not matched to a gene: 4. Full variable domain (outside the CDR3, taken from reference TRBV5-1 and TRBJ2-3): KAGVTQTPRYLIKTRGQQVTLSCSPISGHRSVSWYQQTPGQGLQFLFEYFSETQRNKGNFPGRFSGRQFSNSRSEMNVSTLELGDSALYLCASSSPGLAGADTQYFGPGTRLTVL.

In its sample, this clonotype was seen a few times. The chain carries TRBV7-9 and TRBJ2-2; 8 bases match TRBD2. Germline V gene lookup returns CDR1 SEHNR and CDR2 FQNEAQ (reference sequence). V gave up 5 bases and J gave up 5 bases; unmatched junction bases: 10. CDR3 length equals 16 residues. The CDR3 protein is CASSQTTGTRTGELFF. The DNA of the CDR3 is TGTGCCAGCAGCCAGACTACCGGGACTAGAACCGGGGAGCTGTTTTTT.

There are a few counts of this clonotype. The chain is built from TRBV25-1 and TRBJ2-7, with 8 nucleotides matching TRBD2. CDR1 and CDR2 (germline): MGHDK, SYGVNS. The CDR3 is 15 amino acids. The ends lost 2 bases at V and 3 bases at J; junction bases unmatched: 6. CDR3 sequence: CASSEPIGRVYEQYF. In DNA, the CDR3 is TGTGCCAGCAGTGAACCTATCGGGAGGGTCTACGAGCAGTACTTC.

V gene TRBV10-3 combines with J gene TRBJ1-1; 8 nucleotides match TRBD1. With 6 bases clipped from V and 1 base from J, the junction kept 7 bases outside the gene matches. Germline V gene data show CDR1 as ENHRY and CDR2 as SYGVKD. This CDR3 has 15 residues. CDR3 nucleotides: TGTGCCATCAGGGACAGGGTGGATGGGAACACTGAAGCTTTCTTT. Its translation: CAIRDRVDGNTEAFF.

This clonotype was observed a handful of times. The chain recombines TRBV18 with TRBJ2-7, with D maybe TRBD2 (5 bases). V lost 5 bases, J lost 6 bases, and 23 bases lay in between. CDR3 size: 16 residues. Germline CDR1 is KGHSH and CDR2 is LQKENI. CDR3 amino acids: CASSERNPGSGVEQYF. As DNA, the CDR3 is TGTGCCAGCTCAGAAAGAAACCCGGGATCTGGGGTCGAGCAGTACTTC.

The chain joins TRBV4-1 to TRBJ1-5, with 7 bases lining up with TRBD1. The CDR3 is 15 residues long. The germline CDR1 and CDR2 sequences are MGHRA and YSYEKL. The junction had 8 bases not matched to a gene; V was cut back by 5 bases and J by 4 bases. This CDR3 reads CASSLKLQGNQPQHF. CDR3 sequence (DNA): TGCGCCAGCAGCTTAAAATTACAGGGGAATCAGCCCCAGCATTTT.

V and J are TRBV7-2 and TRBJ2-3; D might be TRBD1 (6 bases). The ends were cut back, 5 bases at V and 3 bases at J, with 18 bases in the middle. Germline CDR1 SGHTA, CDR2 FQGNSA. CDR3 size: 16 residues. The CDR3 sequence is CASSHLLGANTDTQYF. The CDR3 DNA sequence: TGTGCCAGCAGCCACCTTTTGGGGGCGAATACAGATACGCAGTATTTT.

In this sample, this clonotype turned up a few times. The V gene is TRBV20-1, the J gene TRBJ2-3, with D perhaps TRBD2 (6 bases). The CDR3 has 14 residues. Germline assignment: CDR1 DFQATT and CDR2 SNEGSKA (reference sequence). V was trimmed by 1 base and J by 3 bases, leaving 11 bases between them. Here the CDR3 reads CSARGHGGTDTQYF. The DNA for the CDR3 is TGCAGTGCTAGAGGCCACGGGGGAACAGATACGCAGTATTTT.